These T cell receptor beta chains were read from a single sample in a study of blood T cell repertoires in COVID-19. Assay used: immunoSEQ multiplex PCR; TCRdb lists only in-frame clones, some missing. Of 500,000 to 600,000 clones listed, approximately 91% are singletons. The sequenced sample was peripheral blood. These receptors were collected from a woman aged 45-60 years with COVID-19, enrolled during active disease. The CDR3 runs from the conserved cysteine through the conserved F or W. Each record gives: clone size, V gene, J gene, D gene, CDR3 DNA, CDR3 protein. The D gene is left open where the match is weak. The listing skips clone size in some rows; elsewhere it reads once, few, many or a size class.

clone_size: once
v_call: TRBV6-5
j_call: TRBJ1-1
d_call: NA
cdr3_nt: TGTGCCAGCAGCTTACAGGGAACGAACACTGAAGCTTTCTTT
cdr3_aa: CASSLQGTNTEAFF

clone_size: NA
v_call: TRBV24-1
j_call: TRBJ2-2
d_call: TRBD1
cdr3_nt: TGTGCCACCAGATCAGGGGGCGGCACCGGGGAGCTGTTTTTT
cdr3_aa: CATRSGGGTGELFF

clone_size: once
v_call: TRBV28
j_call: TRBJ1-2
d_call: NA
cdr3_nt: TGTGCCAGCAGTCTAAGAGGAAGTGATGGCTACACCTTC
cdr3_aa: CASSLRGSDGYTF

clone_size: NA
v_call: TRBV10-2
j_call: TRBJ2-7
d_call: NA
cdr3_nt: TGCGCCAGCAGTGAGACCCGGTACGAGCAGTACTTC
cdr3_aa: CASSETRYEQYF

clone_size: NA
v_call: TRBV30
j_call: TRBJ2-1
d_call: TRBD2
cdr3_nt: TGTGCCGAGGGCGGGGGGTCGGGGAATGAGCAGTTCTTC
cdr3_aa: CAEGGGSGNEQFF

clone_size: NA
v_call: TRBV19
j_call: TRBJ2-7
d_call: TRBD1
cdr3_nt: TGTGCCAGTAGTATCGGGGCAGGGGGCGAGCAGTACTTC
cdr3_aa: CASSIGAGGEQYF

clone_size: NA
v_call: TRBV7-8
j_call: TRBJ2-1
d_call: TRBD1
cdr3_nt: TGTGCCAGCAGCTTTAATAAGAGGGGGCCAATCTCCCACAATGAGCAGTTCTTC
cdr3_aa: CASSFNKRGPISHNEQFF

clone_size: once
v_call: TRBV19
j_call: TRBJ2-3
d_call: TRBD2
cdr3_nt: TGTGCCAGTAGTATAGCCCTGCTAGCGGGGGGGCGAGATACGCAGTATTTT
cdr3_aa: CASSIALLAGGRDTQYF

clone_size: NA
v_call: TRBV10-3
j_call: TRBJ1-1
d_call: NA
cdr3_nt: TGTGCCATCAGTGAGTCGTGGAGGGAAGCTTTCTTT
cdr3_aa: CAISESWREAFF

clone_size: NA
v_call: TRBV5-1
j_call: TRBJ1-1
d_call: NA
cdr3_nt: TGCGCCAGTTCATATAGGGGGAACACTGAAGCTTTCTTT
cdr3_aa: CASSYRGNTEAFF

clone_size: NA
v_call: TRBV19
j_call: TRBJ2-6
d_call: NA
cdr3_nt: TGTGCCACCTTCGCCGAGAAAGGCGGCGGGGGGGCCAACGTCCTGACTTTC
cdr3_aa: CATFAEKGGGGANVLTF

clone_size: NA
v_call: TRBV18
j_call: TRBJ2-3
d_call: NA
cdr3_nt: TGTGCCAGCTCAACATCAGGGACAGATACGCAGTATTTT
cdr3_aa: CASSTSGTDTQYF

clone_size: NA
v_call: TRBV30
j_call: TRBJ1-2
d_call: NA
cdr3_nt: TGTGCCTGGAGTCGTCGGGGATGGAGCTATGGCTACACCTTC
cdr3_aa: CAWSRRGWSYGYTF

clone_size: NA
v_call: TRBV15
j_call: TRBJ1-6
d_call: TRBD1
cdr3_nt: TGTGCCACCGCGAACAGGGGCCCATCATTTTCACCCCTCCACTTT
cdr3_aa: CATANRGPSFSPLHF

clone_size: once
v_call: TRBV19
j_call: TRBJ1-1
d_call: NA
cdr3_nt: TGTGCCAGTAGTTGGCGGGCGGCGGGGACTGAAGCTTTCTTT
cdr3_aa: CASSWRAAGTEAFF

clone_size: NA
v_call: TRBV6-1
j_call: TRBJ1-1
d_call: NA
cdr3_nt: TGTGCCAGCAGTGAAACAGGGCGGACTGAAGCTTTCTTT
cdr3_aa: CASSETGRTEAFF

clone_size: NA
v_call: TRBV27
j_call: TRBJ1-1
d_call: TRBD1
cdr3_nt: TGTGCCAGCAGTCCAGGGGGCACTGAAGCTTTCTTT
cdr3_aa: CASSPGGTEAFF

clone_size: NA
v_call: TRBV6-6
j_call: TRBJ1-1
d_call: NA
cdr3_nt: TGTGCCAGCGGGGGCTCGAACACTGAAGCTTTCTTT
cdr3_aa: CASGGSNTEAFF

clone_size: once
v_call: TRBV7-9
j_call: TRBJ1-2
d_call: TRBD1
cdr3_nt: TGTGCCAGCAGCGCCGGACAGGGGTGGTATGGCTACACCTTC
cdr3_aa: CASSAGQGWYGYTF

clone_size: NA
v_call: TRBV7-9
j_call: TRBJ2-3
d_call: NA
cdr3_nt: TGTGCCAGCAGCCCACCCGGGACTTCAGATACGCAGTATTTT
cdr3_aa: CASSPPGTSDTQYF

clone_size: NA
v_call: TRBV29-1
j_call: TRBJ2-7
d_call: TRBD2
cdr3_nt: TGCAGCGTTTGGCACGGGGGGGACGAGCAGTACTTC
cdr3_aa: CSVWHGGDEQYF

clone_size: few
v_call: TRBV14
j_call: TRBJ2-4
d_call: NA
cdr3_nt: TGTGCCAGCAGCCAGGCAAGGAGCCTCAACATTCAGTACTTC
cdr3_aa: CASSQARSLNIQYF

clone_size: NA
v_call: TRBV11-2
j_call: TRBJ1-3
d_call: NA
cdr3_nt: TGTGCCAGCAGCTTAGTCCAGGGCGACTCTGGAAACACCATATATTTT
cdr3_aa: CASSLVQGDSGNTIYF

clone_size: NA
v_call: TRBV12-5
j_call: TRBJ1-5
d_call: NA
cdr3_nt: TGTGCTAGTGGTTTGCCTCATCAGCCCCAGCATTTT
cdr3_aa: CASGLPHQPQHF